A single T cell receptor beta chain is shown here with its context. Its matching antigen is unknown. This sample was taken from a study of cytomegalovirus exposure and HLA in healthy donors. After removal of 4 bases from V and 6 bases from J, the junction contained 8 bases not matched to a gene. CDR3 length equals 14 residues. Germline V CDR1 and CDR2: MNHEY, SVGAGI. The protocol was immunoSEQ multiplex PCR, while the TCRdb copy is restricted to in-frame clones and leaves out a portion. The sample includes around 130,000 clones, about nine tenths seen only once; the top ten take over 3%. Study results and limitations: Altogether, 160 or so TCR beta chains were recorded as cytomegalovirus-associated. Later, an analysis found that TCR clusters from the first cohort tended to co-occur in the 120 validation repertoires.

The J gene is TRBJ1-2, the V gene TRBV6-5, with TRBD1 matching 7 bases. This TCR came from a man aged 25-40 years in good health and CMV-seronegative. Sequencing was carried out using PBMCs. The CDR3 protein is CASSSPTGSDGYTF. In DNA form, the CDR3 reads TGTGCCAGCAGTTCGCCGACAGGGTCAGATGGCTACACCTTC.